This is a list of T cell receptor beta chains from one sample in a study of blood T cell repertoires in COVID-19. Clones were read by immunoSEQ multiplex PCR, and TCRdb kept only the in-frame ones, dropping some. The sample contains 110,000 to 150,000 clones, 70% to 90% of which appear only once. What was sequenced was peripheral blood. The origin of the receptors is a woman at least 80 years old with acute or convalescent COVID-19. Both conserved end residues are part of each CDR3. A D gene is named only where the DNA matches it firmly.

CDR3 protein	CDR3 DNA	D gene	V gene	J gene
CASIQNNSPLHF	TGTGCCAGTATACAGAATAATTCACCCCTCCACTTT	NA	TRBV2	TRBJ1-6
CASSQVPGQEKLFF	TGCGCCAGCAGCCAAGTCCCGGGACAGGAAAAACTGTTTTTT	TRBD1	TRBV4-3	TRBJ1-4
CASSLGRQGTGNTIYF	TGTGCCAGCAGCTTAGGACGACAGGGGACTGGAAACACCATATATTTT	TRBD1	TRBV7-6	TRBJ1-3
CAWSVGTGNYEQYF	TGTGCCTGGAGTGTAGGGACAGGGAACTACGAGCAGTACTTC	TRBD1	TRBV30	TRBJ2-7
CASSPPARVNTGELFF	TGTGCCAGCTCACCACCGGCCAGGGTGAACACCGGGGAGCTGTTTTTT	NA	TRBV18	TRBJ2-2
CSVGQGGEKLFF	TGCAGCGTTGGACAGGGCGGGGAAAAACTGTTTTTT	TRBD1	TRBV29-1	TRBJ1-4
CSVEEAAADTQYF	TGCAGCGTTGAAGAGGCGGCGGCAGATACGCAGTATTTT	NA	TRBV29-1	TRBJ2-3
CASSPLPLLQGGGNSPLHF	TGCGCCAGCAGCCCTTTACCCTTACTACAAGGGGGCGGGAATTCACCCCTCCACTTT	TRBD1	TRBV5-1	TRBJ1-6
CASGFRDRSRRSYEQYF	TGTGCCAGCGGTTTCCGGGACAGGTCCCGGCGATCCTACGAGCAGTACTTC	TRBD1	TRBV7-8	TRBJ2-7
CASTVENQPQHF	TGTGCCAGCACCGTAGAAAATCAGCCCCAGCATTTT	NA	TRBV6-6	TRBJ1-5
CASSSSGGGGYGYTF	TGTGCCAGCAGTTCCTCAGGAGGGGGCGGCTATGGCTACACCTTC	TRBD1	TRBV6-5	TRBJ1-2
CASSRDRGINSPLHF	TGTGCCAGCAGCAGGGACAGGGGCATTAATTCACCCCTCCACTTT	TRBD1	TRBV11-2	TRBJ1-6
CASSVAPGTGTYEQYF	TGTGCCAGCAGCGTAGCCCCCGGGACAGGGACCTACGAGCAGTACTTC	TRBD1	TRBV9	TRBJ2-7
CASSQDGGSSNQPQHF	TGTGCCAGCAGCCAAGATGGGGGGTCTAGCAATCAGCCCCAGCATTTT	NA	TRBV4-2	TRBJ1-5
CARSFRDRLSSYNSPLHF	TGTGCCAGAAGCTTCCGGGACAGGTTAAGCTCCTATAATTCACCCCTCCACTTT	TRBD1	TRBV5-3	TRBJ1-6
CASSEQGGSTEAFF	TGTGCCAGCTCAGAACAGGGGGGGTCCACTGAAGCTTTCTTT	TRBD1	TRBV9	TRBJ1-1
CASSKDSNYGYTF	TGTGCCAGCAGCAAGGACAGCAACTATGGCTACACCTTC	NA	TRBV9	TRBJ1-2
CASSPSGGAGDTQYF	TGCGCCAGCAGCCCTAGCGGGGGGGCCGGGGATACGCAGTATTTT	TRBD2	TRBV5-1	TRBJ2-3
CASSPRTYRETQYF	TGTGCCAGCTCACCAAGGACATATAGGGAGACCCAGTACTTC	NA	TRBV18	TRBJ2-5
CGSGNQDTQYF	TGTGGGAGCGGGAACCAAGATACGCAGTATTTT	TRBD2	TRBV6-5	TRBJ2-3